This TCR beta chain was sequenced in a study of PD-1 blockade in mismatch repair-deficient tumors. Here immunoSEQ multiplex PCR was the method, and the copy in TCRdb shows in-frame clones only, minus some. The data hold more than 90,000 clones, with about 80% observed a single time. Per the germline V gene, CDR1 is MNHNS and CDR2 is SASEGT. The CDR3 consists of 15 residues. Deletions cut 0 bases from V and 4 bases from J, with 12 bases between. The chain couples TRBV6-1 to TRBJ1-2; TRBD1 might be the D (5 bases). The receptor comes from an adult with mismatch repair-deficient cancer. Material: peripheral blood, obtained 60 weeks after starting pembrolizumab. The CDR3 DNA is TGTGCCAGCAGTGAAGCTCAGGGTATAACCTATGGCTACACCTTC. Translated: CASSEAQGITYGYTF.